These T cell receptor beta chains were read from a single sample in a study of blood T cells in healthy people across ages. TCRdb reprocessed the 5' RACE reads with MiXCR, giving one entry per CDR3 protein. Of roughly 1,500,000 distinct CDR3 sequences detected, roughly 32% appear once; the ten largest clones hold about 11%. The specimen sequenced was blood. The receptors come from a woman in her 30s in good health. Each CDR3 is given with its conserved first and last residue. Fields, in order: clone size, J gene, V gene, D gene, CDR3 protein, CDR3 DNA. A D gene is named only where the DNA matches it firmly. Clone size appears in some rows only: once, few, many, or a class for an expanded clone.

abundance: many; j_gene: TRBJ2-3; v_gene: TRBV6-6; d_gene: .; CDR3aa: CASKDGGASDTQYF; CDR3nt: TGTGCCAGCAAGGACGGAGGAGCCTCAGATACGCAGTATTTT
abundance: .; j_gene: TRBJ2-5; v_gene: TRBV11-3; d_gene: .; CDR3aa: CASSLDVGPAQETQYF; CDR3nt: TGTGCCAGCAGCTTAGATGTAGGGCCAGCCCAAGAGACCCAGTACTTC
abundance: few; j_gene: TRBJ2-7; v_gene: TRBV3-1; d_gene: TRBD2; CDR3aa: CASSQEYGRSLHEQYF; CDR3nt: TGTGCCAGCAGCCAAGAATACGGGAGGAGTCTCCACGAGCAGTACTTC
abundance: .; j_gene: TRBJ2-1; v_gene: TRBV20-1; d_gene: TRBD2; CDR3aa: CSATPAGYNEQFF; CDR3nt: TGCAGTGCTACCCCAGCGGGGTACAATGAGCAGTTCTTC
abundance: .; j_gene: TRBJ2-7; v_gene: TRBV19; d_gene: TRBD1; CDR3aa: CASSIDATGAYEQYF; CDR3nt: TGTGCCAGTAGTATAGACGCGACAGGGGCCTACGAGCAGTACTTC
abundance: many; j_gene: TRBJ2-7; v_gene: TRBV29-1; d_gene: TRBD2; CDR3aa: CSAGRGGPPYEQYF; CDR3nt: TGCAGCGCCGGGAGGGGGGGGCCTCCCTACGAGCAGTACTTC
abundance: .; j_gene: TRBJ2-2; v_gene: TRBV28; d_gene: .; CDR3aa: CASSPRSGGELFF; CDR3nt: TGTGCCAGCAGTCCACGATCGGGCGGGGAGCTGTTTTTT
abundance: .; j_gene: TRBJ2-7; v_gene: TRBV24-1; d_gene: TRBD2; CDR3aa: CATSDPGTSGSSYEQYF; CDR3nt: TGTGCCACCAGTGATCCTGGGACTAGCGGGAGCTCCTACGAGCAGTACTTC
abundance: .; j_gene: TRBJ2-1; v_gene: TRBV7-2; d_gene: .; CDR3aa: CASSLSVRGGSNEQFF; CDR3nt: TGTGCCAGCAGCTTATCGGTCCGCGGTGGAAGTAATGAGCAGTTCTTC
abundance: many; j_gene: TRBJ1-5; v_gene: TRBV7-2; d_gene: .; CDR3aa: CASSPGAASNQPQHF; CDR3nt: TGTGCCAGCAGCCCCGGGGCGGCTAGCAATCAGCCCCAGCATTTT
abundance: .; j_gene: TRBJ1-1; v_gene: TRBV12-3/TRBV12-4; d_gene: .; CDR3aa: CASSSPGLSGTEVFF; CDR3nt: TGTGCCAGCAGTTCCCCAGGGCTTAGTGGAACTGAAGTTTTCTTT
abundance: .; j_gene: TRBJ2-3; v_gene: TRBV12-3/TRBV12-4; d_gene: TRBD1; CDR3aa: CVSSDGQGRADTQYF; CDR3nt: TGTGTCAGCAGTGATGGACAGGGTAGAGCAGATACGCAGTATTTT
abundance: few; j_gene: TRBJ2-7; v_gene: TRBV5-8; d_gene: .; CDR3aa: CASSSTWERGQYF; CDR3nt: TGTGCCAGCAGCTCGACGTGGGAGAGGGGCCAGTACTTC
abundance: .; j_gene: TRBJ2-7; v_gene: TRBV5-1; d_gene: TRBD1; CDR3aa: CASSLSPGQGRYEQYF; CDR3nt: TGCGCCAGCAGCTTGTCCCCGGGACAGGGGAGGTACGAGCAGTACTTC
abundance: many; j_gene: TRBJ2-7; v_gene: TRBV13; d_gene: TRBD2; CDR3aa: CASSHGLAGLEQYF; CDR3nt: TGTGCCAGCAGCCACGGGCTAGCGGGACTCGAGCAGTACTTC
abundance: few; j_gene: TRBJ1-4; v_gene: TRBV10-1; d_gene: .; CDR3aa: CASGDTPYDATNEKLFF; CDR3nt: TGCGCCAGCGGGGACACACCTTACGATGCAACTAATGAAAAACTGTTTTTT
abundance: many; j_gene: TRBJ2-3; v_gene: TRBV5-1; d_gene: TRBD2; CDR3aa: CASSSGTSGPPTDTQYF; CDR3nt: TGCGCCAGCAGCTCTGGGACTAGCGGGCCGCCCACAGATACGCAGTATTTT
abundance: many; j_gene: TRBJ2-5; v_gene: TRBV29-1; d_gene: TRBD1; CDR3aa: CSATPGTGETQYF; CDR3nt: TGCAGCGCCACCCCCGGGACAGGAGAGACCCAGTACTTC
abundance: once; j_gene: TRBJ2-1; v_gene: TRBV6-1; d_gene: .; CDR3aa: CASSVSHGGLRNEQFF; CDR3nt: TGTGCCAGCAGTGTATCTCATGGGGGACTGCGAAATGAGCAGTTCTTC
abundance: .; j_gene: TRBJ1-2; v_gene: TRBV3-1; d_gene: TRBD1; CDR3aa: CASSPSGGSGYTF; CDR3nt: TGTGCCAGCAGCCCCTCAGGGGGATCTGGCTACACCTTC
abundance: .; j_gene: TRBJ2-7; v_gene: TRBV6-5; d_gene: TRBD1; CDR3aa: CASSIAGGSPYEQYF; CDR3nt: TGTGCCAGCAGTATAGCAGGGGGTTCTCCCTACGAGCAGTACTTC
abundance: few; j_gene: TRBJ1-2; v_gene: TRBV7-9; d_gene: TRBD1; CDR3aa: CASSSTRGVLAGYTF; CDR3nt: TGTGCCAGCAGCTCAACCAGGGGGGTTCTCGCCGGCTACACCTTC
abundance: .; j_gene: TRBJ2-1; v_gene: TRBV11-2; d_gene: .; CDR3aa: CANSRGASYNEQFF; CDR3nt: TGTGCTAACAGCCGGGGGGCCTCCTACAATGAGCAGTTCTTC
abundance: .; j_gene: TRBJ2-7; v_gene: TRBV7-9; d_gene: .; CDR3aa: CASSSRGLVAEQYF; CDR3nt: TGTGCCAGCAGCTCAAGAGGGCTAGTCGCCGAGCAGTACTTC
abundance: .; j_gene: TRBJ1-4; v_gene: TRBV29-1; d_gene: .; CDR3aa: CSVWGAGEKLFF; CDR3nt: TGCAGCGTTTGGGGGGCCGGTGAAAAACTGTTTTTT
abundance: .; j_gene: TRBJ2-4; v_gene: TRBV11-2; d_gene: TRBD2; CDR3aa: CASRFRAGEKNIQYF; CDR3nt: TGTGCCAGCAGATTTCGGGCGGGGGAGAAAAACATTCAGTACTTC
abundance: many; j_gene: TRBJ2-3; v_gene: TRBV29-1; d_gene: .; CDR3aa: CSVLTDRSLDTQYF; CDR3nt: TGCAGCGTTTTGACCGACAGGTCCCTGGATACGCAGTATTTT
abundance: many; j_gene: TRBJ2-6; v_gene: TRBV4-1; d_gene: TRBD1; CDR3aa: CASSRKSGTGGISGANVLTF; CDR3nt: TGCGCCAGCAGCCGAAAAAGCGGGACAGGGGGAATCTCTGGGGCCAACGTCCTGACTTTC